The TCR beta chain under discussion was sequenced for a study of T cells after yellow fever vaccination. Study summary: The authors prepared low-cell-number fractions using SMART-Seq v4 Ultra Low Input.

Template switching with 5'RACE generated the TCR cDNA and added a universal primer site and UMIs. TCRdb used MiXCR to reprocess the 5' RACE reads, holding one entry per CDR3 protein. The sample records around 400,000 distinct CDR3 sequences, 11% being singletons. This clonotype was seen only a few times. Its specificity is not known. Findings and caveats of the study: Highly abundant clonotypes carried over from the bulk population could end up in FACS-sorted repertoires as contaminants.

Specimen: PBMCs, collected on the day of the first yellow fever vaccination. The clonotype was recovered from a man aged 18 to 29 who received the YFV17D yellow fever vaccine.

In DNA form, the CDR3 reads TGTGCCAGCAGTTTCAACGATCCGACAGTCGGGGAGACCCAGTACTTC. This gives the protein CASSFNDPTVGETQYF. The V call is TRBV27, the J call TRBJ2-5; tentative D call: TRBD1 (5 bases). The CDR3 runs 16 residues. The germline V gene encodes CDR1 MNHEY and CDR2 SMNVEV (reference sequence). V was shortened by 3 bases and J by 5 bases, with 19 bases between the two germline ends.